This T cell receptor (beta chain) was observed in a study of regulatory T cells in long-lasting Graves disease. This clonotype was counted many times. Antigen unknown. The sample's time point: newly diagnosed GD, antithyroid drugs for less than 3 months. Construction of the TCR library relied on RNA isolated from PBMCs. The CDR3 is made up of 16 amino acids. The germline V and J ends were trimmed by 6 bases and 6 bases, with 22 bases remaining between them. General study points: TRBV28, TRBJ1-2 and TRBJ2-5 emerged as the favored segments in persistent disease.

Construction of TCR beta libraries relied on iRepertoire HTBI primers and on Arm-PCR targeting CDR3 regions. TCRdb reprocessed the multiplex PCR reads with MiXCR, giving one entry per CDR3 protein. The data contain 350,000 to 450,000 distinct CDR3 sequences, 16% of them seen just once; the ten biggest clones take up less than 35%. These data were also reused for a study on T cells in Graves' hyperthyroidism and ophthalmopathy. That paper states: RT-PCR in the first round (using the HTBI primer set) targeted the TCR CDR3.

This chain joins TRBV12-3 or TRBV12-4 and TRBJ2-3; D might be TRBD1 or TRBD2, each matching 5 bases. Sequences were derived from peripheral blood mononuclear cells (PBMCs), sampled at new diagnosis, from a patient treated with antithyroid drugs. The TCR comes from a man aged 35 to 55 with Graves disease. The CDR3 DNA follows: TGTGCCAGCAGACTCGGGGCGGCGGGCTCGTGGGATACGCAGTATTTT. Translating gives CASRLGAAGSWDTQYF.